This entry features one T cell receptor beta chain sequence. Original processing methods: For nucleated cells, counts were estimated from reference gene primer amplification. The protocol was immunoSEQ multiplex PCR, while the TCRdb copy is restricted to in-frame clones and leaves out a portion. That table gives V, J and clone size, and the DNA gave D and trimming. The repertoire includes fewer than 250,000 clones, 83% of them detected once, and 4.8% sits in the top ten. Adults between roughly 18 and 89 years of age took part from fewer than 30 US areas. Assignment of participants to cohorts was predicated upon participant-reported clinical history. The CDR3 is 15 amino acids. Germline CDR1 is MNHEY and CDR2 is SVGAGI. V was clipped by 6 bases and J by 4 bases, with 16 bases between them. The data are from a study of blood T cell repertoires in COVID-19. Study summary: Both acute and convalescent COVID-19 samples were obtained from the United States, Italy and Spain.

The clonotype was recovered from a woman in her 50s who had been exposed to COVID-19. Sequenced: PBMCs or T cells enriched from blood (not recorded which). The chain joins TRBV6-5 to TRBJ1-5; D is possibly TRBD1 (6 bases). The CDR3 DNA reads TGTGCCAGCAGCCTTTCCGGGACACAGAATCAGCCCCAGCATTTT. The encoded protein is CASSLSGTQNQPQHF.